This TCR beta chain was recovered during a study of T cell responses to AZD1222 COVID-19 vaccine. Across the whole study: Pooling was applied to second doses at about 4 or about 12 weeks.

With respect to this clone: Its antigen is currently unknown.

Study observations and caveats: Spike-wide vaccine-associated CD4 TCRs dominated at 160-218 and 743-854. Two doses of AZD1222 preceded a rise in Spike-specific TCR breadth and depth.

TCRdb keeps only in-frame clones here, not all; method: immunoSEQ multiplex PCR. The sample has some 180,000 clones; about 90% are singletons. Germline assignment: CDR1 MNHEY and CDR2 SMNVEV (reference sequence). This CDR3 contains 17 residues. V shed 2 bases and J shed 0 bases, with 11 bases lying between them. This receptor was obtained from an adult in good health. The sample consisted of peripheral blood, taken on day 0 of AZD1222 vaccination. The chain joins TRBV27 to TRBJ1-6; D uncertain. The CDR3 coding sequence is TGTGCCAGCAGTTTAATGCCCACCTACTCCTATAATTCACCCCTCCACTTT. Amino acid sequence: CASSLMPTYSYNSPLHF.